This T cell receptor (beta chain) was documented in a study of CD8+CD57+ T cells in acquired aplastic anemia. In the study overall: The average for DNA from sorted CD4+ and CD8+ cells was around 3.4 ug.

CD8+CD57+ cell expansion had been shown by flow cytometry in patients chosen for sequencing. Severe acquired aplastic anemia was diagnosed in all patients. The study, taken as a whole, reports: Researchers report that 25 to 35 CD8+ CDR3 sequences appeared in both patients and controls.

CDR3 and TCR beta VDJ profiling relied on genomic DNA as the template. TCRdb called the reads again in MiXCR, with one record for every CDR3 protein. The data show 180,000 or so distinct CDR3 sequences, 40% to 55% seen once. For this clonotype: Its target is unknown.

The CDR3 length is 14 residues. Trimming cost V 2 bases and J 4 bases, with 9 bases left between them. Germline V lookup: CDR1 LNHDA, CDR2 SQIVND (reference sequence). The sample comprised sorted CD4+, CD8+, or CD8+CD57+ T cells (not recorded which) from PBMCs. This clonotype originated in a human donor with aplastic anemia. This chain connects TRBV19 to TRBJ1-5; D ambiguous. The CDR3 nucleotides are TGTGCCAGTAGTATATTCGCAGGTAATCAGCCCCAGCATTTT. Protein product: CASSIFAGNQPQHF. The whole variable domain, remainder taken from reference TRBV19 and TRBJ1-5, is DGGITQSPKYLFRKEGQNVTLSCEQNLNHDAMYWYRQDPGQGLRLIYYSQIVNDFQKGDIAEGYSVSREKKESFPLTVTSAQKNPTAFYLCASSIFAGNQPQHFGDGTRLSIL.